This TCR beta chain was captured by sequencing in a study of CD8+ T cells in alopecia areata. Turning to the study itself: In an open-label trial, patients got 5 to 10 mg tofacitinib twice daily. Broader study findings: Elevated clonality characterized lesional scalp relative to normal scalp, particularly in alopecia totalis/universalis.

Sampling of alopecia areata patients yielded lesional scalp punch biopsies as well as peripheral blood. PBMC-derived CD4+ and CD8+ T cells were sorted. Points on this clone: Its antigen is not identified.

V shed 3 bases, J shed 5 bases, and the junction held 14 bases outside the gene matches. The CDR3 loop spans 16 amino acids. From germline, CDR1 is SGHRS and CDR2 YFSETQ. Sequencing relied on a cDNA template that was reverse transcribed from extracted RNA. Some clones are missing from TCRdb's copy, which holds only in-frame ones; the method was immunoSEQ multiplex PCR. In the table there are about 150,000 clones, 47% of which are singletons. This TCR came from a human donor with alopecia areata. The chain links TRBV5-1 to TRBJ2-7; 7 nucleotides align to TRBD2. Sequenced: CD4+ T cells sorted from blood. CDR3 sequence reads: CASSSTLAEGRDEQYF. CDR3 DNA sequence: TGCGCCAGCAGCTCAACCCTAGCGGAGGGGAGGGACGAGCAGTACTTC.